These 8 T cell receptor beta chains came from one sample sequenced in a study of blood T cell repertoires in COVID-19 (dated by TCRdb to 2018 to 2020). The library was built by means of the immunoSEQ multiplex PCR assay. TCRdb re-hosts the immuneACCESS table, in-frame sequences only. Its copies lack some clones; in the studies checked, an unresolved V gene accounts for under half of them, and the cause for the rest is not known. In all, the sample holds approximately 300,000 clones, and 92% of those were seen once. The ten top clones hold about a fifth of the sample. The sample taken for sequencing was PBMCs or T cells enriched from blood (not recorded which). The origin of the receptors is a woman in her 30s who had recovered from COVID-19.

This sequence joins TRBV7-8 and TRBJ2-7; 8 nucleotides agree with TRBD2. CDR1 and CDR2 from the germline V gene are SGHVS and FQNEAQ. V shed 2 bases, J shed 4 bases, and the junction held 7 bases outside the gene matches. This CDR3 has 15 residues. This CDR3 reads CASSLQSSGSYEQYF. The CDR3 coding sequence is TGTGCCAGCAGCTTACAATCCAGCGGGAGTTACGAGCAGTACTTC. Full variable domain (remainder filled in from reference TRBV7-8 and TRBJ2-7): GAGVSQSPRYKVAKRGQDVALRCDPISGHVSLFWYQQALGQGPEFLTYFQNEAQLDKSGLPSDRFFAERPEGSVSTLKIQRTQQEDSAVYLCASSLQSSGSYEQYFGPGTRLTVT.

A few counts support this clone. The gene calls are TRBV27 and TRBJ2-5; 7 positions agree with TRBD2. The CDR3 extends over 14 amino acids. V gave up 7 bases and J gave up 4 bases; unmatched junction bases: 9. From germline, CDR1 is MNHEY and CDR2 SMNVEV (reference sequence). In DNA form, the CDR3 reads TGTGCCAGCACACCGGCGGGAGCCGTAGAGACCCAGTACTTC. It codes for CASTPAGAVETQYF.

This chain joins TRBV27 and TRBJ2-2; 12 nucleotides agree with TRBD2. Germline lookup yields CDR1 MNHEY and CDR2 SMNVEV (reference sequence). The CDR3 extends over 17 amino acids. V trimming: 3 bases; J trimming: 4 bases; junction bases outside the gene matches: 6. The CDR3 DNA reads as TGTGCCAGCAGTTTGTGGCTAGCGGGAGGGGGCACCGGGGAGCTGTTTTTT. Encoded protein: CASSLWLAGGGTGELFF.

This clone was recorded only once. This chain uses TRBV7-2 with TRBJ2-1, with 7 positions matching TRBD1. This CDR3 spans 14 amino acids. Trimming removed 1 base from V and 7 bases from J; junction bases left unmatched: 4. Germline lookup yields CDR1 SGHTA and CDR2 FQGNSA. This CDR3 is CASSLVQGWNEQFF. The CDR3 nucleotides read TGTGCCAGCAGCTTAGTACAGGGGTGGAATGAGCAGTTCTTC.

This chain joins TRBV29-1 and TRBJ2-1, with 13 bases matching TRBD2. CDR3 size: 14 residues. Germline values: CDR1 SQVTM, CDR2 ANQGSEA. With V trimmed by 7 bases and J by 8 bases, 8 bases remained unmatched. The CDR3 nucleotides are TGCAGCGCGGAAGGGACTAGCGGGAACTATGAGCAGTTCTTC. Protein product: CSAEGTSGNYEQFF.

This chain joins TRBV11-2 and TRBJ1-5; D remains ambiguous. Trimming shortened V by 0 bases and J by 7 bases, and 13 bases separated the two germline ends. Germline CDR1 reads SGHAT; CDR2 reads FQNNGV. The CDR3 consists of 15 residues. DNA for the CDR3: TGTGCCAGCAGCTTAGATCTTTCATCAGGACAGCCCCAGCATTTT. Translated: CASSLDLSSGQPQHF.

The rearrangement joins TRBV18 to TRBJ2-7, with unresolved D. V lost 8 bases and J lost 3, with 8 bases in between. CDR1 KGHSH and CDR2 LQKENI come from the germline V gene. The CDR3 is 11 amino acids. The CDR3 reads CASREIYEQYF. The DNA of the CDR3 is TGTGCCAGCCGAGAGATCTACGAGCAGTACTTC.

The chain joins TRBV9 to TRBJ1-2; D may be TRBD1 (6 bases). The CDR3 is 15 residues long. CDR1 is SGDLS, CDR2 YYNGEE, per germline. Between the trimmed V and J ends, which lost 4 bases and 4 bases, there was a span of 17 bases. The CDR3 bases are TGTGCCAGCAGCCGTACATACAGGGATGGCTATGGCTACACCTTC. It is translated as CASSRTYRDGYGYTF.